The clone carrying this T cell receptor beta chain was recorded many times. Its target is unknown. The CDR3 sequence is 14 residues long. The germline gives CDR1 MGHRA, CDR2 YSYEKL. V lost 3 bases and J lost 3, with 12 bases in between. Using RNA template, CDR3s of TCR alpha and beta were amplified with iRepertoire arm-PCR. Tissue mRNA or PBMC total RNA, 100-400 ng, went into one-step reverse transcription and amplification. TCRdb reanalysed the multiplex PCR reads using MiXCR and keeps one entry per CDR3 protein. The table shows about 200,000 distinct CDR3 sequences, with more than 25% occurring only once. The record originates from a study of glioma-infiltrating T cells. Findings and limits, study-wide: Non-neoplastic patients had below-expected tissue-blood divergence, while all gliomas exceeded expectation. Only very few CDR3 sequences appeared in both tissue and blood.

The receptor was isolated from a human donor with low-grade glioma or glioblastoma, undergoing nonglioma brain surgery, or in good health (not recorded which). Sequenced sample: glioma tissue, nonneoplastic brain tissue, or PBMCs (not recorded which). The J gene is TRBJ2-7, the V gene TRBV4-1; D might be TRBD2 (6 bases). Here the CDR3 reads CASSHPGTGYEQYF. In DNA, the CDR3 is TGCGCCAGCAGCCACCCCGGGACTGGCTACGAGCAGTACTTC.